These 14 T cell receptor beta chains originate from one sample sequenced in a study of CD8 T cells in ankylosing spondylitis. Each CDR3 protein is one row after TCRdb ran MiXCR on the 5' RACE reads. Of approximately 180,000 distinct CDR3 sequences listed, about 18% are singletons. The sequencing sample was made of blood, either unsorted or a sorted T cell fraction (not recorded which). The source is a male donor between 5 and 29 years old with ankylosing spondylitis or in good health (not recorded which).

There are many counts of this clonotype. V is TRBV24-1 and J is TRBJ2-2; TRBD2 is a possible D gene (5 bases). V was cut by 8 bases and J by 0 bases, with 9 bases left in between. CDR1 is KGHDR, CDR2 SFDVKD, per germline. The CDR3 totals 14 residues. The CDR3 loop is CATIEGSNTGELFF. DNA for the CDR3: TGTGCCACCATTGAGGGATCGAACACCGGGGAGCTGTTTTTT.

The table lists this clonotype with many counts. The chain links TRBV15 to TRBJ2-5, with 7 bases lining up with TRBD2. Germline CDR1 and CDR2: LNHNV and YYDKDF (reference sequence). V lost 1 base to trimming and J lost 2 bases; unmatched junction nucleotides: 4. The CDR3 covers 15 residues. The CDR3 DNA sequence: TGTGCCACCAGCAGAGGGCGGGGGACTCAAGAGACCCAGTACTTC. It codes for CATSRGRGTQETQYF.

The sample holds a few counts of this clonotype. V and J are TRBV11-3 and TRBJ2-1; D may be TRBD2 (6 bases). The CDR3 is made up of 13 amino acids. Between the trimmed V and J ends, which lost 0 bases and 9 bases, there was a span of 9 bases. CDR1 SGHNT and CDR2 YENEEA come from the germline V gene. The CDR3 spells CASSLEGGREQFF. The DNA of the CDR3 is TGTGCCAGCAGCTTAGAGGGAGGCCGTGAGCAGTTCTTC.

This clonotype was seen ten or more times. The chain recombines TRBV7-2 with TRBJ2-7, with a possible D match to TRBD1 (6 bases). Germline CDR1 and CDR2: SGHTA and FQGNSA. V was pared by 2 bases and J by 3 bases, with 32 bases between. The length of the CDR3 is 21 residues. CDR3 residues: CASSLTVRVVIRDKEGYEQYF. Here the CDR3 DNA reads TGTGCCAGCAGCTTAACTGTTCGGGTGGTGATTCGGGACAAAGAGGGCTACGAGCAGTACTTC.

The V and J genes are TRBV24-1 and TRBJ2-2; weak D call: TRBD1 (6 bases). Trimming removed 4 bases from V and 1 base from J, with 12 bases in between. The CDR3 spans 16 residues. CDR1 and CDR2 (germline): KGHDR, SFDVKD. The DNA for the CDR3 is TGTGCCACCAGTGAGGCCGGGACAATGAACACCGGGGAGCTGTTTTTT. Its protein is CATSEAGTMNTGELFF.

In its sample, this clonotype was seen many times. The chain carries TRBV27 and TRBJ2-3, with 12 bases matching TRBD2. V shed 5 bases, J shed 0 bases, and the junction held 6 bases outside the gene matches. The CDR3 extends over 17 amino acids. Germline V gene lookup returns CDR1 MNHEY and CDR2 SMNVEV (reference sequence). As DNA, the CDR3 is TGTGCCAGCAGTCCCGGACTAGCGGGACTTAGCACAGATACGCAGTATTTT. As protein: CASSPGLAGLSTDTQYF.

J is TRBJ1-1 and V is TRBV18; maybe TRBD1 (6 bases). V gave up 6 bases and J gave up 1 base, with 18 bases separating them. Germline V gene data show CDR1 as KGHSH and CDR2 as LQKENI. This CDR3 region has 16 residues. The CDR3 coding sequence is TGTGCCAGCTCGCTTGTGCAGGGGATTTGGAACACTGAAGCTTTCTTT. It is translated as CASSLVQGIWNTEAFF. Variable domain in full (rest from reference TRBV18 and TRBJ1-1): NAGVMQNPRHLVRRRGQEARLRCSPMKGHSHVYWYRQLPEEGLKFMVYLQKENIIDESGMPKERFSAEFPKEGPSILRIQQVVRGDSAAYFCASSLVQGIWNTEAFFGQGTRLTVV.

This clonotype was picked up many times. The chain recombines TRBV6-5 with TRBJ1-3; D call uncertain. The length of the CDR3 is 15 residues. The germline CDR1 and CDR2 sequences are MNHEY and SVGAGI. V lost 7 bases, J lost 0 bases, and 13 bases lay in between. The CDR3 is CASTLSGLSGNTIYF. The CDR3 DNA follows: TGTGCCAGCACCCTCAGTGGACTCTCTGGAAACACCATATATTTT.

The table lists this clonotype with many counts. This sequence joins TRBV2 and TRBJ1-2; D gene unclear. Deletions cut 3 bases from V and 5 bases from J, with 7 bases between. Germline loops: CDR1 SNHLY, CDR2 FYNNEI. The CDR3 has 12 residues. The CDR3 protein is CASSDGVYGYTF. The CDR3 DNA follows: TGTGCCAGCAGTGATGGGGTATATGGCTACACCTTC.

This clonotype was found many times. The chain carries TRBV7-9 and TRBJ2-2; the match to TRBD2 covers 10 bases. V lost 7 bases, J lost 5 bases, and 13 bases stayed unmatched. Germline V gives CDR1 SEHNR, CDR2 FQNEAQ (reference sequence). The CDR3 is 17 residues long. The CDR3 here is CASTDTPGLARTGELFF. The CDR3 DNA reads TGTGCCAGCACCGACACCCCGGGACTAGCGAGGACCGGGGAGCTGTTTTTT.

This clonotype appeared a few times. V and J are TRBV29-1 and TRBJ2-1; 10 bases agree with TRBD2. Unmatched junction bases numbered 14, after V lost 3 bases and J lost 9 bases. Germline V gives CDR1 SQVTM, CDR2 ANQGSEA. The CDR3 length is 16 residues. CDR3 nucleotides: TGCAGCGTTGAGAGAGCTAGCGGGAGAGTCGGCTCTGAGCAGTTCTTC. It codes for CSVERASGRVGSEQFF.

This clonotype was recorded at least ten times. This chain joins TRBV10-3 and TRBJ2-3; the match to TRBD2 covers 8 bases. This CDR3 is 16 amino acids long. J lost 5 bases, V lost 4 bases, and 11 bases had no gene match. Germline assignment: CDR1 ENHRY and CDR2 SYGVKD. The CDR3, as DNA: TGTGCCATCAGTGGGCGAAGCGGGAGAGCTGTAGATACGCAGTATTTT. Translating gives CAISGRSGRAVDTQYF.

This clonotype was detected ten times or more. V and J are TRBV5-1 and TRBJ2-6, with a weak D call TRBD2 (5 bases). V lost 3 bases and J lost 2, with 6 bases in between. The CDR3 is 14 amino acids. Germline V gives CDR1 SGHRS, CDR2 YFSETQ. For the CDR3, the DNA is TGCGCCAGCAGCTCGGAGGCTGGGGCCAACGTCCTGACTTTC. Residues: CASSSEAGANVLTF.

Many counts were recorded for this clonotype. The chain uses TRBV7-9 and TRBJ2-6; 10 bases fit TRBD2. CDR3 length: 17 residues. Germline V gives CDR1 SEHNR, CDR2 FQNEAQ (reference sequence). V was pared by 2 bases and J by 2 bases, with 3 bases of the junction left unmatched. The DNA for the CDR3 is TGTGCCAGCAGCTTAAAAGCGGGAGGGCCTGGGGCCAACGTCCTGACTTTC. Protein sequence: CASSLKAGGPGANVLTF.